This TCR beta chain was sequenced for a study of OX40 agonist ivuxolimab in advanced cancers. Study-wide context: Allowance was made for prior anti-PD-1, anti-PD-L1 or anti-CTLA-4 therapy, and around 44% had some. Partial responses, seen in three patients, involved one hepatocellular carcinoma and two cutaneous melanomas. Study-wide findings and caveats: Within 6 weeks, CD4+ and CD8+ blood T cells expanded clonally at 0.1 to 3.0 mg/kg. At 0.1-3.0 mg/kg, partial responders had clonal expansion among the lowest observed.

This CDR3 comprises 14 residues. V was clipped by 2 bases and J by 4 bases, with 11 bases between them. Germline assignment: CDR1 MNHEY and CDR2 SVGAGI. Here immunoSEQ multiplex PCR was the method, and the copy in TCRdb shows in-frame clones only, minus some. The table records about 54,000 clones, approximately 90% of them present only once. Comments on this clone: The target antigen is unknown.

This TCR was recovered from an adult with an advanced solid tumor such as melanoma, head and neck, liver or kidney cancer. This sample comprised CD4+ or CD8+ T cells sorted from blood, obtained in a trial of the OX40 agonist ivuxolimab. This chain links TRBV6-5 with TRBJ1-2; D is unresolved. Here the CDR3 reads CASSYGPHSYGYTF. Written as DNA, the CDR3 is TGTGCCAGCAGTTACGGGCCACACAGCTATGGCTACACCTTC.